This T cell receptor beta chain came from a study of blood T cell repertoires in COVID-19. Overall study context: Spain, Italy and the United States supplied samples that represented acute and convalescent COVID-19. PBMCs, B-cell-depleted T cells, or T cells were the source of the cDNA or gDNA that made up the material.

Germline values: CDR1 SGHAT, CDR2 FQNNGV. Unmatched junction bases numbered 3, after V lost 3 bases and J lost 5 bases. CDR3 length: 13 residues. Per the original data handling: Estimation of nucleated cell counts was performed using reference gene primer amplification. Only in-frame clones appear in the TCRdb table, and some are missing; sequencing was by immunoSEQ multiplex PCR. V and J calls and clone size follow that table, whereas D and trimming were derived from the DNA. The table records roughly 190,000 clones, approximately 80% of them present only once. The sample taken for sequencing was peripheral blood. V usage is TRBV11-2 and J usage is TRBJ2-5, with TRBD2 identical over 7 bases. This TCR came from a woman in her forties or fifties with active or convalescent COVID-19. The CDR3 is CASSFGGDETQYF. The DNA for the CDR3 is TGTGCCAGCAGCTTTGGGGGGGATGAGACCCAGTACTTC.